The clone carrying this TCR beta chain showed up many times. The antigen is undetermined. Template material for amplifying TCR beta CDR3 regions consisted of RNA transcripts. Initially, a first-round RT-PCR of the TCR CDR3 employed the HTBI primer set. MiXCR, run by TCRdb on the multiplex PCR reads, gives a single entry per CDR3 protein. The table lists 560,000 or so distinct CDR3 sequences, 40% to 55% of them singletons, with 8.2% in the top ten. This sample is drawn from a study of T cells in Graves' hyperthyroidism and ophthalmopathy. General study points: Prediction of ophthalmopathy progression came a median around 6 months pre-onset.

Reasons for excluding patients were uncontrolled infection, other autoimmune disease, pregnancy or lactation. Trimming pared 3 bases from V and 2 bases from J, leaving 7 bases between. From germline, CDR1 is LNHNV and CDR2 YYDKDF (reference sequence). This CDR3 has 13 residues. J is TRBJ1-1 and V is TRBV15; D uncertain. Sequencing input: peripheral blood or thyroid tissue (not recorded which). This TCR came from a woman under 30 with Graves' hyperthyroidism. The CDR3 DNA reads as TGTGCCACCAGCAGCTCCTACAACACTGAAGCTTTCTTT. Residues: CATSSSYNTEAFF.